Described below is a single T cell receptor (beta chain) sequence and its context. This CDR3 comprises 14 residues. Germline V gives CDR1 MNHEY, CDR2 SVGAGI. V lost 5 bases and J lost 0, with 10 bases in between. This sample is part of a study of T cell clones after liver transplantation. TCRdb's table, derived via immunoSEQ multiplex PCR, lists solely in-frame clones and lacks some. The repertoire holds 49,000 or so clones, with approximately 71% as singletons. The chain uses TRBV6-5 and TRBJ1-1; D not certain. The TCR comes from a human patient who received a liver transplant. Among the T cells, some may be from the graft donor. This specimen was CD4+ T cells from blood, taken approximately 54 months after liver transplant. The CDR3 is CASSRPGMNTEAFF. The DNA of the CDR3 is TGTGCCAGCAGTCGGCCAGGCATGAACACTGAAGCTTTCTTT.